These 26 T cell receptor beta chains came from one sample sequenced in a study of T cell changes during pregnancy in multiple sclerosis. The table came from immunoSEQ multiplex PCR; TCRdb's copy has only in-frame clones and leaves some out. The data hold some 120,000 clones, with 92% observed a single time. The sample here was peripheral blood, taken in the third trimester of pregnancy. Receptor source: a female donor with multiple sclerosis, enrolled in a pregnancy study.

This chain uses TRBV11-2 with TRBJ2-5; a possible D gene is TRBD2 (6 bases). V was cut by 4 bases and J by 7 bases, with 16 bases left in between. This CDR3 has 14 amino acids. Germline loops: CDR1 SGHAT, CDR2 FQNNGV. CDR3 in amino acids: CASSSLRGLGTQYF. The CDR3 DNA reads TGTGCCAGCAGCTCCTTGCGGGGACTCGGGACCCAGTACTTC.

The chain uses TRBV28 and TRBJ1-1; no reliable D call. This CDR3 has 15 amino acids. Deletions cut 5 bases from V and 0 bases from J, with 13 bases between. Germline CDR1 and CDR2: MDHEN and SYDVKM. The CDR3 spells CASSPPKPMNTEAFF. The CDR3 nucleotides read TGTGCCAGCAGTCCCCCGAAGCCAATGAACACTGAAGCTTTCTTT.

This rearrangement joins TRBV30 to TRBJ1-1; 7 bases fit TRBD1. Germline CDR1 is GTSNPN and CDR2 is SVGIG (reference sequence). J gave up 5 bases and V 3 bases, and 6 bases lay outside the gene matches. The CDR3 is made up of 13 amino acids. CDR3 DNA: TGTGCCTGGAGGCTGAGGGGGCTGACTGAAGCTTTCTTT. This translates into CAWRLRGLTEAFF.

The chain combines TRBV28 with TRBJ1-5; D perhaps matches TRBD1 (5 bases). The CDR3 extends over 15 amino acids. Germline lookup yields CDR1 MDHEN and CDR2 SYDVKM. Trimming removed 10 bases at V and 2 bases at J, with 18 bases between. The CDR3 sequence is CATVSGGVGNQPQHF. DNA of the CDR3: TGTGCCACTGTGAGCGGGGGTGTTGGCAATCAGCCCCAGCATTTT.

The V call is TRBV18, the J call TRBJ2-1, with 13 bases identical to TRBD2. Germline-derived CDR1 and CDR2 are KGHSH and LQKENI. V shed 7 bases and J 5 bases; nucleotides not matched to a gene: 5. The CDR3 consists of 15 residues. CDR3 coding DNA: TGTGCCAGCTTACCCGGACTAGCGGGGGACAATGAGCAGTTCTTC. Its protein product is CASLPGLAGDNEQFF. Filled out from reference TRBV18 and TRBJ2-1, the complete variable domain reads NAGVMQNPRHLVRRRGQEARLRCSPMKGHSHVYWYRQLPEEGLKFMVYLQKENIIDESGMPKERFSAEFPKEGPSILRIQQVVRGDSAAYFCASLPGLAGDNEQFFGPGTRLTVL.

A single count supports this clone. This chain uses TRBV18 with TRBJ2-1; D possibly corresponds to TRBD1 (5 bases). The V end lost 3 bases, the J end lost 0 bases, and 9 bases lay between the germline ends. The CDR3 has 15 residues. Germline V gives CDR1 KGHSH, CDR2 LQKENI. The DNA of the CDR3 is TGTGCCAGCTCACCTCAGGGAAGCTCCTACAATGAGCAGTTCTTC. This gives the protein CASSPQGSSYNEQFF.

The rearrangement uses TRBV7-9 and TRBJ1-5; D is perhaps TRBD1 (5 bases). CDR1 SEHNR and CDR2 FQNEAQ come from the germline V gene (reference sequence). V lost 1 base to trimming and J lost 2 bases, with 6 bases between them. This CDR3 contains 14 residues. CDR3 DNA sequence: TGTGCCAGCAGCTTAGAAGGGGGCAATCAGCCCCAGCATTTT. Protein: CASSLEGGNQPQHF.

The V and J genes are TRBV5-8 and TRBJ1-1, with 8 bases matching TRBD1. Germline lookup yields CDR1 SGHTS and CDR2 YDEGEE. The V gene end was trimmed by 5 bases and the J gene end by 9 bases; junction bases not matched to a gene: 9. The CDR3 contains 13 residues. The CDR3 DNA follows: TGTGCCAGCAGGGAACGAGGGACAGGACAAGCTTTCTTT. Protein product: CASRERGTGQAFF.

The chain combines TRBV7-9 with TRBJ1-1, with 10 bases aligning to TRBD1. Germline V CDR1 and CDR2: SEHNR, FQNEAQ (reference sequence). This CDR3 contains 15 residues. V shed 5 bases and J 7 bases; nucleotides not matched to a gene: 10. CDR3: CASSLTGQGIGEAFF. The DNA for the CDR3 is TGTGCCAGCAGCCTAACGGGACAGGGGATCGGTGAAGCTTTCTTT.

The chain joins TRBV5-4 to TRBJ2-4; 7 nucleotides match TRBD2. This CDR3 spans 17 amino acids. The germline V gene has CDR1 SGHNT and CDR2 YYREEE (reference sequence). The V gene end was trimmed by 7 bases and the J gene end by 2 bases; junction bases not matched to a gene: 15. In nucleotides, the CDR3 is TGTGCCAGCTCCAAAGGGGCGGGAGAGATGACCAAAAACATTCAGTACTTC. It encodes CASSKGAGEMTKNIQYF.

The chain joins TRBV2 to TRBJ2-1, with TRBD2 matching 7 bases. CDR3 length equals 16 residues. Trimming cost V 5 bases and J 6 bases; bases outside gene matches: 13. CDR1 and CDR2 from the germline V gene are SNHLY and FYNNEI. The CDR3 is CASSPPMRGRANEQFF. The CDR3 DNA follows: TGTGCCAGCAGTCCCCCGATGCGCGGGAGAGCCAATGAGCAGTTCTTC.

The CDR3 protein is CASSPSNRGDEKLFF. In DNA, the CDR3 is TGTGCCAGCTCACCATCGAACAGGGGCGACGAAAAACTGTTTTTT. The chain joins TRBV18 to TRBJ1-4, with 7 bases lining up with TRBD1. The CDR3 extends over 15 amino acids. Germline loops: CDR1 KGHSH, CDR2 LQKENI. V was pared by 2 bases and J by 8 bases, with 8 bases of the junction left unmatched.

This rearrangement joins TRBV6-5 to TRBJ1-5; D is uncertain. V was trimmed by 5 bases and J by 0 bases, leaving 11 bases between them. The CDR3 runs to 15 residues. Germline V lookup: CDR1 MNHEY, CDR2 SVGAGI. The DNA for the CDR3 is TGTGCCAGCAGTCAGACACCTGATAGCAATCAGCCCCAGCATTTT. It translates to CASSQTPDSNQPQHF.

The rearrangement joins TRBV30 to TRBJ1-2, with 7 bases identical to TRBD1. The CDR3 extends over 15 amino acids. Germline CDR1 and CDR2: GTSNPN and SVGIG (reference sequence). The V and J ends lost 5 bases and 4 bases, in that order; junction bases with no gene match: 13. CDR3 coding DNA: TGTGCCTGGGGAGGGGGCAGAGTTTCAGGCTATGGCTACACCTTC. This codes for CAWGGGRVSGYGYTF.

This chain uses TRBV11-2 with TRBJ1-2; a possible D gene is TRBD1 (6 bases). Germline values: CDR1 SGHAT, CDR2 FQNNGV. CDR3 size: 16 residues. V lost 1 base and J 4 bases, leaving 16 bases between the germline ends. In nucleotides, the CDR3 is TGTGCCAGCAGCTTAGTGGCAGGGGTGTTTAGCTATGGCTACACCTTC. Translating gives CASSLVAGVFSYGYTF.

This chain links TRBV30 with TRBJ2-7, with 7 bases lining up with TRBD1. The CDR3 spans 12 residues. The germline gives CDR1 GTSNPN, CDR2 SVGIG (reference sequence). The V gene end was trimmed by 1 base and the J gene end by 4 bases; junction bases not matched to a gene: 1. CDR3 residues: CAWSEQGYEQYF. CDR3 in DNA: TGTGCCTGGAGTGAACAGGGGTACGAGCAGTACTTC.

This clone showed up just once. The chain uses TRBV2 and TRBJ2-1; 9 bases map to TRBD1. Germline trimming cut 4 bases from V and 0 bases from J; bases unmatched to any gene: 4. The length of the CDR3 is 16 residues. CDR1 is SNHLY and CDR2 is FYNNEI in the germline V gene. In DNA, the CDR3 is TGTGCCAGCAGTGCGACAGGGGGGAGCTCCTACAATGAGCAGTTCTTC. Encoded protein: CASSATGGSSYNEQFF.

CDR3 DNA sequence: TGCAGCGCCGAGACAGGGGACTATGGCTACACCTTC. It translates to CSAETGDYGYTF. The chain has TRBV29-1 and TRBJ1-2, with 8 bases aligning to TRBD1. Germline trimming cut 7 bases from V and 3 bases from J; bases unmatched to any gene: 4. CDR1 is SQVTM, CDR2 ANQGSEA, per germline. The length of the CDR3 is 12 residues.

The chain joins TRBV11-3 to TRBJ2-7; D perhaps matches TRBD2 (6 bases). The V gene's germline CDR1 is SGHNT and CDR2 YENEEA. CDR3 length: 13 amino acids. V was pared by 1 base and J by 6 bases, with 10 bases between. The CDR3 nucleotides read TGTGCCAGCAGCTTAGCCGGGAGTGGCGAGCAGTACTTC. The encoded protein is CASSLAGSGEQYF.

The rearrangement links TRBV28 to TRBJ2-1; a weak D match, TRBD1 (6 bases). Germline V gives CDR1 MDHEN, CDR2 SYDVKM. Trimming took 6 bases from V and 10 from J, leaving 16 bases between them. There are 13 residues in the CDR3. The chain's CDR3 is CASSLNRDGEQFF. The CDR3 DNA reads as TGTGCCAGCAGCCTCAACAGGGACGGAGAGCAGTTCTTC. The whole variable domain, filled in from reference TRBV28 and TRBJ2-1, reads DVKVTQSSRYLVKRTGEKVFLECVQDMDHENMFWYRQDPGLGLRLIYFSYDVKMKEKGDIPEGYSVSREKKERFSLILESASTNQTSMYLCASSLNRDGEQFFGPGTRLTVL.

V and J are TRBV29-1 and TRBJ2-7; D might be TRBD1 (6 bases). V was pared by 4 bases and J by 7 bases, with 17 bases between. CDR1 and CDR2 (germline): SQVTM, ANQGSEA. The CDR3 loop spans 13 amino acids. DNA for the CDR3: TGCAGCGTTGGGAACGGCAGGGGAGCTGAGCAGTACTTC. This translates into CSVGNGRGAEQYF.

In this sample, this clone turned up once. V is TRBV7-6 and J is TRBJ1-5; possibly TRBD1 for D (5 bases). The CDR3 is 13 residues long. Germline CDR1 and CDR2: SGHVS and FNYEAQ. V was trimmed by 2 bases and J by 6 bases, leaving 8 bases between them. The CDR3 nucleotides are TGTGCCAGCAGCTTAAGGGGTGGTCAGCCCCAGCATTTT. Translation gives CASSLRGGQPQHF.

The CDR3 DNA reads as TGTGCCAGCAGCGACCTTCGGGGAGGGGACACTGAAGCTTTCTTT. It codes for CASSDLRGGDTEAFF. The chain recombines TRBV5-6 with TRBJ1-1; tentative D call: TRBD1 (5 bases). Trimming left V 4 bases short and J 3 bases short, with 16 bases between. This CDR3 has 15 residues. Germline V CDR1 and CDR2: SGHDT, YYEEEE.

The V call is TRBV7-9, the J call TRBJ1-5; 8 bases map to TRBD1. J lost 1 base, V lost 5 bases, and 4 bases had no gene match. Germline CDR1 SEHNR, CDR2 FQNEAQ (reference sequence). The CDR3 length is 15 residues. The CDR3 here is CASSPGTGSNQPQHF. CDR3 sequence (DNA): TGTGCCAGCAGCCCCGGGACAGGCAGCAATCAGCCCCAGCATTTT.

The chain uses TRBV6-1 and TRBJ2-3; 8 bases align to TRBD1. V gave up 2 bases and J gave up 4 bases; unmatched junction bases: 8. Germline CDR1 MNHNS, CDR2 SASEGT. The CDR3 consists of 16 residues. This CDR3 reads CASSESSGGAADTQYF. In nucleotides, the CDR3 is TGTGCCAGCAGTGAATCATCAGGGGGCGCCGCAGATACGCAGTATTTT.

The chain recombines TRBV13 with TRBJ1-1; D is possibly TRBD1 (5 bases). The V gene's germline CDR1 is PRHDT and CDR2 FYEKMQ (reference sequence). Between the trimmed V and J ends, which lost 3 bases and 1 base, there was a span of 12 bases. This CDR3 spans 15 amino acids. This CDR3 reads CASSFLQAPNTEAFF. The CDR3 DNA reads TGTGCCAGCAGCTTTTTACAGGCCCCGAACACTGAAGCTTTCTTT.